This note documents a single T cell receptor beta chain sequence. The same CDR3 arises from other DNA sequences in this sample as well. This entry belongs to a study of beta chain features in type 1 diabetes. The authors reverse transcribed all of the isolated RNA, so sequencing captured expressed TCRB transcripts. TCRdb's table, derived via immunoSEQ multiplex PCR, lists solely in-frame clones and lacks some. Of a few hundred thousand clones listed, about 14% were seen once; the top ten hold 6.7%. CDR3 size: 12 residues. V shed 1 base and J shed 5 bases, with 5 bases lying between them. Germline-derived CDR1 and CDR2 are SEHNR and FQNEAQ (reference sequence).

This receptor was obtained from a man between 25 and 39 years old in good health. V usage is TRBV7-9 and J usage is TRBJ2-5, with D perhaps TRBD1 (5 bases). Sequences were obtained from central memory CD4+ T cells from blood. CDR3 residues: CASSLDRETQYF. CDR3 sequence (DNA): TGTGCCAGCAGCTTAGACAGGGAGACCCAGTACTTC. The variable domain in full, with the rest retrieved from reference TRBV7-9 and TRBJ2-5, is DTGVSQNPRHKITKRGQNVTFRCDPISEHNRLYWYRQTLGQGPEFLTYFQNEAQLEKSRLLSDRFSAERPKGSFSTLEIQRTEQGDSAMYLCASSLDRETQYFGPGTRLLVL.